What follows describes a single T cell receptor (beta chain). Its specificity is not known. The CDR3 runs to 15 residues. The junction had 6 bases not matched to a gene; V was cut back by 6 bases and J by 1 base. Per the germline V gene, CDR1 is MDHEN and CDR2 is SYDVKM. The data belong to a study of shared clonotypes between healthy human individuals. General study findings and limits: Naive subsets generally exceeded memory subsets in estimated richness. Depth of sequencing was expected to influence donor clonotype sharing.

The repertoire was sequenced with immunoSEQ multiplex PCR; TCRdb's copy has only in-frame clones and lacks some. The table shows about 2 million clones, with 90% to 95% occurring only once. Material for sequencing was naive CD4+ T cells sorted from blood. Documented subset: CD45RA+ positively selected. V gene TRBV28 combines with J gene TRBJ2-4, with 7 bases that match TRBD1. This TCR came from a young man in good health. CDR3 DNA: TGTGCCAGCAGATTGACAGGGCCGGCCAAAAACATTCAGTACTTC. This sequence encodes CASRLTGPAKNIQYF.